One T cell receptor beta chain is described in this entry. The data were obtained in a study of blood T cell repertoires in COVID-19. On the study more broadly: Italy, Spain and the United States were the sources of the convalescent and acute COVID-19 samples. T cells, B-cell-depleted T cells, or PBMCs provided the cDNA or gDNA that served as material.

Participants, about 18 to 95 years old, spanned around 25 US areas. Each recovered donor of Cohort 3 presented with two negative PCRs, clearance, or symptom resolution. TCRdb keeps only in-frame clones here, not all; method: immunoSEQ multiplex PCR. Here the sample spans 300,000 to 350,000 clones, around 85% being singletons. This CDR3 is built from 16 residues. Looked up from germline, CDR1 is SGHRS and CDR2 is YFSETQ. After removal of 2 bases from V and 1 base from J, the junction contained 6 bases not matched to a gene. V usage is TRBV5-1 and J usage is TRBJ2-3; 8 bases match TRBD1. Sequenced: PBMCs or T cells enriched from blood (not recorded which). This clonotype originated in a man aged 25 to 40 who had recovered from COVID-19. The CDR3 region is CASSFRTGKGTDTQYF. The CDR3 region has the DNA TGCGCCAGCAGCTTTAGGACAGGGAAAGGCACAGATACGCAGTATTTT.